This T cell receptor (beta chain) was profiled in a study of blood T cell repertoires in COVID-19. Study-wide context: Sample material is recorded as cDNA or gDNA derived from T cells, B-cell-depleted T cells, or PBMCs.

The V gene end was trimmed by 6 bases and the J gene end by 4 bases; junction bases not matched to a gene: 12. CDR3 length: 15 residues. CDR1 and CDR2 from the germline V gene are MNHEY and SVGAGI. Produced via immunoSEQ multiplex PCR; TCRdb's table is partial and in-frame only. This sample carries 230,000 or so clones, 65% to 90% of them seen once, and the ten largest clones take approximately 2.4%. V usage is TRBV6-5 and J usage is TRBJ2-7; 7 bases line up with TRBD1. The sequenced sample consisted of peripheral blood. The TCR was taken from a man in his forties who had recovered from COVID-19. CDR3 loop: CASSRDSPSLYEQYF. DNA for the CDR3: TGTGCCAGCAGCCGGGACAGTCCTTCTCTGTACGAGCAGTACTTC.